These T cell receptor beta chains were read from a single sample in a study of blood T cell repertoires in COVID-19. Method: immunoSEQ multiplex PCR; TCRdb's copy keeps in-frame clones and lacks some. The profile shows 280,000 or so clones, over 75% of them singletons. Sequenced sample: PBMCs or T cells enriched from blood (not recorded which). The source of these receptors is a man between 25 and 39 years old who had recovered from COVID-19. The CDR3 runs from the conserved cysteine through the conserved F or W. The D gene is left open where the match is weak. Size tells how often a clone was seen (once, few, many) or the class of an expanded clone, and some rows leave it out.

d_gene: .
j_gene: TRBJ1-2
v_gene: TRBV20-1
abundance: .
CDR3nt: TGCAGTGCTCAACAGGTGGTTGGGCTCACCTTC
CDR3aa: CSAQQVVGLTF

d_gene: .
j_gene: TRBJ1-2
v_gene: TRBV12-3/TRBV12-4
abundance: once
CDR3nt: TGTGCCAGCAGCCTAGGGGCCAACTATGGCTACACCTTC
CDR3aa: CASSLGANYGYTF

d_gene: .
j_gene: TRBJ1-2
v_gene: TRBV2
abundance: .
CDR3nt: TGTGCCAGCAGTAGGGAAGGGGCGAACTATGGCTACACCTTC
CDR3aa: CASSREGANYGYTF

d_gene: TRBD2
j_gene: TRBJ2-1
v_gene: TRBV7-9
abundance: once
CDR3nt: TGTGCCAGCAGCCCAAAGCGGGGGCAAAGCTCCTACAATGAGCAGTTCTTC
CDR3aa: CASSPKRGQSSYNEQFF

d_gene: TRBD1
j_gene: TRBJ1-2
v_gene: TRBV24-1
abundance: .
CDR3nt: TGTGCCACCAGTGAGACAGGGTGGGGCTATGGCTACACCTTC
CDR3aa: CATSETGWGYGYTF

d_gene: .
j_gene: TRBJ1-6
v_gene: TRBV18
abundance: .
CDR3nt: TGTGCCAGCTCACCACTCTCGCCGGAGACGAATAATTCACCCCTCCACTTT
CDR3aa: CASSPLSPETNNSPLHF

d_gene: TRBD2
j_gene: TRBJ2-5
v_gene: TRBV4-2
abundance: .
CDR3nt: TGTGCCAGCAGCCAAGGGACTAGCGGGGACTTTTTTCTCCAAGAGACCCAGTACTTC
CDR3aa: CASSQGTSGDFFLQETQYF

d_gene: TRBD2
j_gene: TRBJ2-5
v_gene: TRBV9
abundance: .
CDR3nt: TGTGCCAGCAGCGTAGATCCGGGGACTACCATTACCCAGTACTTC
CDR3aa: CASSVDPGTTITQYF

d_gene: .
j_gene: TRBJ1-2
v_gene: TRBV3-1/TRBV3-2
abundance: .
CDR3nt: TGTGCCAGCAGCCAAGTTTCGGGGGGAGGATACTATGGCTACACCTTC
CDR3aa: CASSQVSGGGYYGYTF

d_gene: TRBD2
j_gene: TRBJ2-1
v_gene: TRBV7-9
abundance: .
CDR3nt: TGTGCCAGCAGCTTAATTGGTAGCGGGGGGTTCGATGAGCAGTTCTTC
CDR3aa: CASSLIGSGGFDEQFF

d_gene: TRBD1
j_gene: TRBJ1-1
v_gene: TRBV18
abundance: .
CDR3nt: TGTGCCAGCTCACAAAATAATCGACAGGGACTCATGAACACTGAAGCTTTCTTT
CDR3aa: CASSQNNRQGLMNTEAFF

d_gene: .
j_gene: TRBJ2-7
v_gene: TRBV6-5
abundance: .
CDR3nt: TGTGCCAGCAGTTACAACAGGGCCGAGCAGTACTTC
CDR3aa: CASSYNRAEQYF

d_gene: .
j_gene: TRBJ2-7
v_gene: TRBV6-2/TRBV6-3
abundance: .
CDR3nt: TGTGCCAGCAGTCGGCCAACCGACAGGACTTCCTACGAGCAGTACTTC
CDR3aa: CASSRPTDRTSYEQYF

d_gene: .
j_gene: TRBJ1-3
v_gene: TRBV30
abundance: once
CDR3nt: TGTGCCTGGAGATCGTCTGGAAACACCATATATTTT
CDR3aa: CAWRSSGNTIYF

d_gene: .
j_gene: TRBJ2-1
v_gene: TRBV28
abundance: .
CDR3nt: TGTGCCAGCAGTACATACAATGAGCAGTTCTTC
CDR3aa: CASSTYNEQFF

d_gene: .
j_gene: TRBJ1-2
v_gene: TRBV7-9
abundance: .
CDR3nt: TGTGCCAGCAGCTCTTTGACAGGAGCCAACTATGGCTACACCTTC
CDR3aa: CASSSLTGANYGYTF

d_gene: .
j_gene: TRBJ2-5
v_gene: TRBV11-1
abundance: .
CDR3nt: TGTGCCAGCAGCTTAGCTCAACATTTTACCGCCAGGGAGACCCAGTACTTC
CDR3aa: CASSLAQHFTARETQYF

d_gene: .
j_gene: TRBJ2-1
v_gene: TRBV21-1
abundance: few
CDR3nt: TGTGCCAGCAGCGGACGACAGTTGAGCTCCTACAATGAGCAGTTCTTC
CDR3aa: CASSGRQLSSYNEQFF

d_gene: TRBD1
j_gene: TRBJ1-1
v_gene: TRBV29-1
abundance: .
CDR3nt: TGCAGCGTCCGGAGGGACAGCCTCGGGGAAGCTTTCTTT
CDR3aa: CSVRRDSLGEAFF

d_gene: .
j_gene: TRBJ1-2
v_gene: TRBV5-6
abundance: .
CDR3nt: TGTGCCAGCAGCTTTCGGAGTGGCGATGGCTACACCTTC
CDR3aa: CASSFRSGDGYTF

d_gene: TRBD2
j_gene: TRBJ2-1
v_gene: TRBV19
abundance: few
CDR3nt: TGTGCCAGTAGTATAGGGTTTTTAGCGGGGGGGCCTCACAATGAGCAGTTCTTC
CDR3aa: CASSIGFLAGGPHNEQFF

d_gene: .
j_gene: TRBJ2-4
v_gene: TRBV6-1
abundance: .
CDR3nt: TGTGCCAGCAGTGAATTGGCAGGGATGGACATTCAGTACTTC
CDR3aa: CASSELAGMDIQYF

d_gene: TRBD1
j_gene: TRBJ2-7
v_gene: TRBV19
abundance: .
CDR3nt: TGTGCCAGTAGTCCCCGGGACAGGGATTATCAGTACTTC
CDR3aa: CASSPRDRDYQYF

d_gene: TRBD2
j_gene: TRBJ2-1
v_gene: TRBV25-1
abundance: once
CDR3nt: TGTGCCAGCAGTGACCTAGCGGACTCCTACAATGAGCAGTTCTTC
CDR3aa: CASSDLADSYNEQFF

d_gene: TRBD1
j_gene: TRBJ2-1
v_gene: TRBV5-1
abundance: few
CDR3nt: TGCGCCAGCCGCCTAGGACAGGGTAACAATGAGCAGTTCTTC
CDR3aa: CASRLGQGNNEQFF

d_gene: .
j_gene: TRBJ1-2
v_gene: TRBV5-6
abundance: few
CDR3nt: TGTGCCAGCAGCTTGCGGGGGTATTATGGCTACACCTTC
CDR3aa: CASSLRGYYGYTF

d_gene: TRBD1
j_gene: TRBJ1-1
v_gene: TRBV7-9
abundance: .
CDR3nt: TGTGCCAGCAGCTTGGGACAGGGGGCGAGCACTGAAGCTTTCTTT
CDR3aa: CASSLGQGASTEAFF

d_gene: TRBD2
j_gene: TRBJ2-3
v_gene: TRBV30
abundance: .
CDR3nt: TGTGCCTGGAATCTAGCGGGGACGGATACGCAGTATTTT
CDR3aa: CAWNLAGTDTQYF

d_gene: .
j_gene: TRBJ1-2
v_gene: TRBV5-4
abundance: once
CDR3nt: TGTGCCAGCAGAACTGGTAGCCCGGGTCCCTATGGCTACACCTTC
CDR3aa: CASRTGSPGPYGYTF

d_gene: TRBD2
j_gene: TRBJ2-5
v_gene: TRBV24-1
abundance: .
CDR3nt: TGTGCCACCAGTGTAAGCGGGGGGCCTCAAGAGACCCAGTACTTC
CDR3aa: CATSVSGGPQETQYF

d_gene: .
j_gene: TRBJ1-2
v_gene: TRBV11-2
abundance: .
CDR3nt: TGTGCCAGCAGCCCTTCCAGGGTGGGTAGGGGCTACACCTTC
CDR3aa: CASSPSRVGRGYTF

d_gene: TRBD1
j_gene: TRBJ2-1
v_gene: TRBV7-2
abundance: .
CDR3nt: TGTACCACCAACAGAGACAGGGGTAGGGATGAGCAGTTCTTC
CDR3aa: CTTNRDRGRDEQFF

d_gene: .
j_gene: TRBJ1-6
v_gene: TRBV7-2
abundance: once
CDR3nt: TGTGCCAGCAGCTACCGGAGAGGGGAGGGATCACCCCTCCACTTT
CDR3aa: CASSYRRGEGSPLHF

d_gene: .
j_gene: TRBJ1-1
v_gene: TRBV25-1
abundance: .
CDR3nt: TGTGCCAGCAGCCCTGGGGAGACTGAAGCTTTCTTT
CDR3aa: CASSPGETEAFF

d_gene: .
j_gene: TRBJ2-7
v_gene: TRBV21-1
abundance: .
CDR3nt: TGTGCCAGCAGCAACAGGACAGTCACCTACGAGCAGTACTTC
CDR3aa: CASSNRTVTYEQYF